This TCR beta chain comes out of a study of cytotoxic CD8 clonotypes in ibrutinib-treated CLL. Roughly 1.8 micrograms of genomic DNA from cryopreserved PBMCs went into TCR beta libraries. Trimming cost V 6 bases and J 1 base; bases outside gene matches: 3. The CDR3 spans 15 residues. Germline assignment: CDR1 WNHNN and CDR2 SYGVQD (reference sequence). Profiled with immunoSEQ multiplex PCR; TCRdb holds only in-frame clones, not every one. This sample has about 50,000 clones, with approximately 87% found just once. The input for sequencing was PBMCs, taken after 24 months of ibrutinib treatment. The genes are TRBV10-1 and TRBJ2-2; TRBD2 matches at 9 bases. The TCR originated in a human donor with chronic lymphocytic leukemia. The CDR3 here is CASSLTSGNTGELFF. The CDR3 DNA reads TGCGCCAGCAGCCTGACTAGCGGGAACACCGGGGAGCTGTTTTTT.